Shown below are 26 T cell receptor beta chains from a single sample sequenced in a study of CD8 T cells in ankylosing spondylitis. Using its own MiXCR run on the 5' RACE reads, TCRdb lists one record per CDR3 protein. The data contain approximately 290,000 distinct CDR3 sequences, more than 20% of them singletons. The specimen was blood, either unsorted or a sorted T cell fraction (not recorded which). These receptors originate from a female donor with ankylosing spondylitis or in good health (not recorded which).

The chain joins TRBV7-2 to TRBJ2-1; 14 bases agree with TRBD2. Trimming took 4 bases from V and 9 from J; bases not matched to a gene: 11. Germline V lookup: CDR1 SGHTA, CDR2 FQGNSA. This CDR3 comprises 17 residues. The CDR3 is CASSSPPGLAGAVEQFF. CDR3 in DNA: TGTGCCAGCAGCTCACCCCCGGGACTAGCGGGAGCTGTTGAGCAGTTCTTC. The entire variable domain, with the rest obtained from reference TRBV7-2 and TRBJ2-1, is as follows: GAGVSQSPSNKVTEKGKDVELRCDPISGHTALYWYRQSLGQGLEFLIYFQGNSAPDKSGLPSDRFSAERTGGSVSTLTIQRTQQEDSAVYLCASSSPPGLAGAVEQFFGPGTRLTVL.

J is TRBJ2-4 and V is TRBV7-2; unclear D gene. V gave up 3 bases and J gave up 6 bases, with 6 bases separating them. This CDR3 comprises 12 residues. Germline lookup yields CDR1 SGHTA and CDR2 FQGNSA. The chain's CDR3 is CASSLRRNIQYF. The CDR3 coding sequence is TGTGCCAGCAGCTTGAGAAGAAACATTCAGTACTTC. Complete variable domain (other parts from reference TRBV7-2 and TRBJ2-4): GAGVSQSPSNKVTEKGKDVELRCDPISGHTALYWYRQSLGQGLEFLIYFQGNSAPDKSGLPSDRFSAERTGGSVSTLTIQRTQQEDSAVYLCASSLRRNIQYFGAGTRLSVL.

This clonotype was counted between two and nine times. The chain employs TRBV29-1 and TRBJ1-5; 9 bases match TRBD1. The CDR3 runs 14 residues. Trimming removed 6 bases from V and 6 bases from J; junction bases left unmatched: 9. Per germline, CDR1 SQVTM and CDR2 ANQGSEA. CDR3 region: CSVIQGARGQPQHF. DNA of the CDR3: TGCAGCGTGATACAGGGGGCGCGAGGTCAGCCCCAGCATTTT.

This clonotype showed up just a few times. V is TRBV12-3 or TRBV12-4 and J is TRBJ1-1, with D uncertain. The CDR3 runs to 15 residues. V was trimmed by 5 bases and J by 0 bases, leaving 13 bases between them. The CDR3 reads CASSGSRDMNTEAFF. CDR3 sequence (DNA): TGTGCCAGCAGTGGCAGCAGAGACATGAACACTGAAGCTTTCTTT.

This clonotype was observed a few times. The gene calls are TRBV25-1 and TRBJ2-1; TRBD2 agrees at 8 bases. The CDR3 has 15 residues. In germline, CDR1 is MGHDK, CDR2 SYGVNS. The V gene end was trimmed by 1 base and the J gene end by 8 bases; junction bases not matched to a gene: 7. Here the CDR3 DNA reads TGTGCCAGCAGTGAATCGGGGGGGAGTCGGTATGAGCAGTTCTTC. Translated: CASSESGGSRYEQFF.

This clonotype has just a few counts. The chain carries TRBV28 and TRBJ1-5; tentatively, D is TRBD1 (5 bases). Germline V gene data show CDR1 as MDHEN and CDR2 as SYDVKM. V gave up 7 bases and J gave up 1 base, with 23 bases separating them. This CDR3 has 18 amino acids. CDR3 amino acids: CASTSWGRATGSNQPQHF. The CDR3 region has the DNA TGTGCCAGCACCTCTTGGGGCAGGGCTACGGGGAGCAATCAGCCCCAGCATTTT.

This clonotype showed up many times. V is TRBV29-1 and J is TRBJ2-5, with D perhaps TRBD2 (6 bases). Germline assignment: CDR1 SQVTM and CDR2 ANQGSEA. This CDR3 is built from 12 residues. For the CDR3, the DNA is TGCAGTTCCGGGACTTTGCAAGAGACCCAGTACTTC. This sequence encodes CSSGTLQETQYF.

The sample holds a few counts of this clonotype. This chain links TRBV12-3 or TRBV12-4 with TRBJ1-2, with D hard to call. The CDR3 is made up of 13 amino acids. V gave up 2 bases and J gave up 3 bases, with 7 bases separating them. The CDR3 DNA reads as TGTGCCAGCAGTTTAAGCTCTTACTATGGCTACACCTTC. Translating gives CASSLSSYYGYTF.

This chain connects TRBV5-1 to TRBJ2-2; 7 nucleotides align to TRBD1. V shed 9 bases and J 1 base; nucleotides not matched to a gene: 3. The CDR3 covers 13 residues. The germline V gene encodes CDR1 SGHRS and CDR2 YFSETQ. For the CDR3, the DNA is TGCGCCACGTGGACAGGGAACACCGGGGAGCTGTTTTTT. Its protein product is CATWTGNTGELFF.

CDR3 coding DNA: TGCAGTGCTACCGATGGGAGGTACGAGCAGTACTTC. Translating gives CSATDGRYEQYF. The chain couples TRBV20-1 to TRBJ2-7; D perhaps matches TRBD2 (6 bases). There are 12 residues in the CDR3. Germline CDR1 and CDR2: DFQATT and SNEGSKA (reference sequence). The V end lost 4 bases, the J end lost 4 bases, and 11 bases lay between the germline ends.

The table lists this clonotype with a few counts. The chain uses TRBV10-3 and TRBJ2-5; 8 nucleotides agree with TRBD2. V was clipped by 8 bases and J by 3 bases; unmatched bases: 11. From germline, CDR1 is ENHRY and CDR2 SYGVKD. The CDR3 runs 15 residues. The CDR3: CAIGALREVKETQYF. CDR3 DNA sequence: TGTGCCATCGGGGCGCTGCGGGAGGTAAAAGAGACCCAGTACTTC.

This clonotype was observed a handful of times. V usage is TRBV20-1 and J usage is TRBJ1-1; no clear D. The V end lost 2 bases, the J end lost 5 bases, and 15 bases lay between the germline ends. The CDR3 has 14 residues. Germline V CDR1 and CDR2: DFQATT, SNEGSKA (reference sequence). CDR3 protein: CSARSPSLWTEAFF. In DNA, the CDR3 is TGCAGTGCTAGATCCCCGAGTCTTTGGACTGAAGCTTTCTTT.

J is TRBJ2-2 and V is TRBV6-2 or TRBV6-3; TRBD2 matches at 9 bases. Germline lookup yields CDR1 MNHEY and CDR2 SVGEGT. J was trimmed by 5 bases and V by 5 bases; bases with no gene match: 6. This CDR3 has 15 amino acids. CDR3: CASSQSGRMTGELFF. CDR3 bases: TGTGCCAGCAGTCAGAGCGGGAGGATGACCGGGGAGCTGTTTTTT.

The rearrangement uses TRBV5-5 and TRBJ2-2; D is undetermined. The CDR3 has 15 residues. Looked up from germline, CDR1 is SGHKS and CDR2 is YYEKEE (reference sequence). Trimming removed 1 base at V and 2 bases at J, with 9 bases between. The CDR3 sequence: CASSLRQANTGELFF. For the CDR3, the DNA is TGTGCCAGCAGCTTGAGGCAGGCAAACACCGGGGAGCTGTTTTTT.

The genes are TRBV7-9 and TRBJ1-4, with TRBD1 as a possible D gene (5 bases). Trimming took 4 bases from V and 6 from J, leaving 9 bases between them. The CDR3 runs to 13 residues. Germline V gene sequence: CDR1 SEHNR, CDR2 FQNEAQ (reference sequence). The CDR3 loop reads CASSSQEDEKLFF. CDR3 nucleotides: TGTGCCAGCAGCTCACAGGAGGATGAAAAACTGTTTTTT.

This chain links TRBV4-3 with TRBJ1-2; D gene ambiguous. From germline, CDR1 is LGHNA and CDR2 YSLEER. The V end was cut by 0 bases, the J end by 2 bases, with 10 bases between. The CDR3 is 15 residues long. The CDR3 is CASSQDLNKNYGYTF. The CDR3 region has the DNA TGCGCCAGCAGCCAAGATCTTAACAAGAACTATGGCTACACCTTC.

This clonotype occurred a few times. The chain is built from TRBV6-2 or TRBV6-3 and TRBJ2-2; 10 bases agree with TRBD2. J lost 4 bases, V lost 5 bases, and 4 bases had no gene match. The CDR3 contains 15 residues. Germline lookup yields CDR1 MNHEY and CDR2 SVGEGT. The CDR3 DNA reads TGTGCCAGCAGTCCTAGCGGGAGTAGCACCGGGGAGCTGTTTTTT. Translating it yields CASSPSGSSTGELFF.

The V gene is TRBV6-5, the J gene TRBJ1-6, with D tentatively TRBD1 (5 bases). CDR3 length: 14 amino acids. The germline V gene has CDR1 MNHEY and CDR2 SVGAGI. V shed 2 bases and J shed 10 bases, with 12 bases lying between them. The CDR3, as DNA: TGTGCCAGCAGTTACGGCCCAGAGGGGTCACCCCTCCACTTT. It specifies CASSYGPEGSPLHF.

The chain combines TRBV7-2 with TRBJ2-3; D perhaps matches TRBD2 (5 bases). CDR3 length equals 13 residues. The germline V gene encodes CDR1 SGHTA and CDR2 FQGNSA. The V end lost 4 bases, the J end lost 2 bases, and 7 bases lay between the germline ends. The CDR3 nucleotides read TGTGCCAGCAGCTGGAGGCCCACAGATACGCAGTATTTT. It specifies CASSWRPTDTQYF.

The table lists this clonotype with a few counts. The J gene is TRBJ1-5, the V gene TRBV24-1; D unresolved. The germline CDR1 and CDR2 sequences are KGHDR and SFDVKD. The CDR3 is made up of 12 amino acids. The V end lost 5 bases, the J end lost 5 bases, and 6 bases lay between the germline ends. The CDR3 DNA follows: TGTGCCACCAGTGCTTCTCATCAGCCCCAGCATTTT. Its translation is CATSASHQPQHF.

This clonotype is medium-sized by share. The rearrangement links TRBV12-3 or TRBV12-4 to TRBJ1-1; D gene ambiguous. V was cut by 2 bases and J by 0 bases, with 13 bases left in between. There are 16 residues in the CDR3. The DNA for the CDR3 is TGTGCCAGCAGTTTATACGGGAGGAACGTGAACACTGAAGCTTTCTTT. Amino acids: CASSLYGRNVNTEAFF.

This rearrangement joins TRBV29-1 to TRBJ1-2, with TRBD1 matching 8 bases. Germline V lookup: CDR1 SQVTM, CDR2 ANQGSEA. This CDR3 has 13 amino acids. The junction had 8 bases not matched to a gene; V was cut back by 3 bases and J by 8 bases. CDR3 sequence: CSVDGTGGFGYTF. The DNA for the CDR3 is TGCAGCGTTGACGGGACAGGAGGTTTCGGCTACACCTTC.

The chain links TRBV5-4 to TRBJ2-1; the match to TRBD2 covers 7 bases. The ends lost 7 bases at V and 5 bases at J; junction bases unmatched: 3. The CDR3 has 12 residues. Germline CDR1 SGHNT, CDR2 YYREEE (reference sequence). The CDR3 DNA reads as TGTGCCAGCGGGAGGGGTAACAATGAGCAGTTCTTC. This gives the protein CASGRGNNEQFF.

This clonotype was counted at least ten times. The DNA for the CDR3 is TGTGCCAGCAGCACCGACAGGGGGAACTATGGCTACACCTTC. Protein: CASSTDRGNYGYTF. The chain recombines TRBV7-9 with TRBJ1-2; 9 bases are a match to TRBD1. V was clipped by 5 bases and J by 2 bases; unmatched bases: 3. The CDR3 length is 14 residues. From germline, CDR1 is SEHNR and CDR2 FQNEAQ (reference sequence).

This clonotype was observed a handful of times. This chain connects TRBV30 to TRBJ1-3; D is undetermined. Trimming removed 5 bases from V and 4 bases from J, with 18 bases in between. The CDR3 extends over 15 amino acids. CDR1 is GTSNPN and CDR2 is SVGIG in the germline V gene (reference sequence). The CDR3 DNA sequence: TGTGCCTGGTCTCGCCGAGCACGTTCCGGAAACACCATATATTTT. Protein product: CAWSRRARSGNTIYF. The whole variable domain, remainder taken from reference TRBV30 and TRBJ1-3, is SQTIHQWPATLVQPVGSPLSLECTVEGTSNPNLYWYRQAAGRGLQLLFYSVGIGQISSEVPQNLSASRPQDRQFILSSKKLLLSDSGFYLCAWSRRARSGNTIYFGEGSWLTVV.

This clonotype was seen a handful of times. The V call is TRBV7-2, the J call TRBJ2-7; D remains ambiguous. This CDR3 contains 13 residues. Germline CDR1 is SGHTA and CDR2 is FQGNSA. Trimming shortened V by 3 bases and J by 2 bases, and 8 bases separated the two germline ends. CDR3 bases: TGTGCCAGCAGCTTCCCGAGTCCCTACGAGCAGTACTTC. It yields the protein CASSFPSPYEQYF.